This passage covers 3 T cell receptor beta chains from one sample sequenced in a study of blood T cell repertoires in COVID-19. TCRdb's table, derived via immunoSEQ multiplex PCR, lists solely in-frame clones and lacks some. The table lists around 140,000 clones, 84% of them singletons, with less than 9% in the top ten. The sample taken for sequencing was peripheral blood. These receptor sequences come from a man in his thirties or forties with COVID-19, enrolled during active disease.

The rearrangement joins TRBV18 to TRBJ1-6; no clear D gene. Germline assignment: CDR1 KGHSH and CDR2 LQKENI. V gave up 3 bases and J gave up 8 bases, with 11 bases separating them. This CDR3 has 14 residues. CDR3 bases: TGTGCCAGCTCACCGACTGGGTTGGATTCACCCCTCCACTTT. Translated, it gives CASSPTGLDSPLHF.

This rearrangement joins TRBV7-2 to TRBJ1-2; D unresolved. V was clipped by 5 bases and J by 6 bases, with 28 bases between them. The CDR3 contains 18 residues. Germline V gene sequence: CDR1 SGHTA, CDR2 FQGNSA. The CDR3 nucleotides read TGTGCCAGCAGCCTCTCAGCGTTATTTCTCAACCCGTCTAATGGCTACACCTTC. Translation: CASSLSALFLNPSNGYTF. Full variable domain (missing parts from reference TRBV7-2 and TRBJ1-2): GAGVSQSPSNKVTEKGKDVELRCDPISGHTALYWYRQSLGQGLEFLIYFQGNSAPDKSGLPSDRFSAERTGGSVSTLTIQRTQQEDSAVYLCASSLSALFLNPSNGYTFGSGTRLTVV.

V and J are TRBV18 and TRBJ2-1, with D possibly TRBD2 on 5 matching bases. Between the trimmed V and J ends, which lost 3 bases and 5 bases, there was a span of 11 bases. The length of the CDR3 is 14 residues. CDR1 and CDR2 (germline): KGHSH, LQKENI. This CDR3 reads CASSPPTTDNEQFF. DNA for the CDR3: TGTGCCAGCTCACCGCCGACTACCGACAATGAGCAGTTCTTC.